This T cell receptor (beta chain) was obtained from a study of Graves' ophthalmopathy and Graves' hyperthyroidism listed by TCRdb under 2018. General notes on the study: Peripheral blood samples were taken at the time of initial diagnosis, before any treatment was given. To explore V-J signatures distinguishing ophthalmopathy from hyperthyroidism, a discovery set of roughly 98 patients (about 44 ophthalmopathy, around 55 stable hyperthyroidism) was enrolled. After sampling, hyperthyroidism patients received methimazole starting at 30 mg daily, and ophthalmopathy patients received high-dose intravenous methylprednisolone. TCR beta repertoire signatures were used to distinguish Graves' ophthalmopathy from Graves' hyperthyroidism and to predict progression to ophthalmopathy. The roughly 94 discovery patients were randomly split 7:3 into training and test sets. An independent validation cohort was composed of roughly 19 hyperthyroidism patients and approximately 15 patients who later progressed from hyperthyroidism to ophthalmopathy. In about six hyperthyroidism patients, the T-cell repertoires found in thyroid tissue were compared with those found in blood. In total, 135 blood samples were TCR-sequenced: around 42 ophthalmopathy, roughly 77 hyperthyroidism and roughly 17 hyperthyroidism-to-ophthalmopathy patients. What the research found in general, with its limitations: Among expanded thyroid clonotypes with frequency above 0.001, most also showed up in blood, which suggests that blood repertoires may reflect the thyroid immune response. In validation, the model predicted ophthalmopathy progression with about 70% sensitivity and roughly 72% specificity; some 13 predicted patients were CT-confirmed with GO in a median of around 6 months. The 13-signature model separated ophthalmopathy from stable hyperthyroidism with about 86% sensitivity and around 81% specificity in cross-validation, and 80%/75% in the test set. No statistical method was used to set the sample size in advance, and the investigators knew which group each participant was assigned to.

Ophthalmopathy patients were characterized by moderately to severely active disease, a Clinical Activity Score of at least 3, a NOSPECS grade of at least 4, and a disease duration under 3 months. Patients were excluded if they had other autoimmune diseases, uncontrolled infections, pregnancy or lactation. Clinical symptoms, serum thyroxine, TRAb, thyroid ultrasound and orbital computed tomography formed the basis of the diagnosis. PBMCs were isolated from more than 9 ml of fresh peripheral blood by Ficoll-Paque density gradient centrifugation. Total RNA was extracted using Trizol reagent, and RNA quality was checked on an Agilent 2100 Bioanalyzer. For repertoire sequencing, the TCR beta CDR3 regions were amplified from RNA transcripts. The first round of RT-PCR was done with HTBI primers and the Qiagen OneStep RT-PCR kit, and was followed by a second round of multiplex PCR, then size selection and purification. Sequencing of the libraries was carried out on an Illumina HiSeq2000 in paired-end mode with 100 bp reads. Concerning the study's data processing: Reads were processed with SOAPnuke, discarding reads with adapters, uncalled bases, mean Phred below 15, or no exact constant-primer or identifier match. High-quality paired reads were merged with COPE v1.2.5. Each unique nucleotide sequence was treated as a clonotype, and MiTCR v1.1 was used to align the clonotypes to the IMGT TRB V, D and J references. Analysis was restricted to V-J combinations with a frequency above 0.0001, which covered over 98% of repertoires. For each V-J combination, a TCR clonal expansion and chaos score was defined as F50 clonal expansion divided by the chaos observed in the TCRdist matrix. Welch's t-statistics and random forest were used to reduce the features to about twelve V-J combinations, which were then used as input to a naive Bayes classifier. Thyroid-blood repertoire similarity was quantified with the Morisita-Horn index. Using fastp trimming at Q25 and MiXCR clonotype assembly, TCRdb reanalyzed the public sequencing data and kept in-frame beta chains. One record per CDR3 amino acid sequence lists the most common genes and DNA. The V and J calls here are based on TCRdb, not the publication. This sample lists roughly 500,000 distinct CDR3 sequences; roughly 14% were detected once. Jointly, the top ten make up 8% to 10% of the sample.

This clonotype occurred many times. Its target antigen remains unknown. Within one base of it there is no much larger clone, and no base qualities were kept. CDR1 and CDR2 are drawn from the germline V gene: SNHLY, FYNNEI. Relative to germline, V is missing 9 bases and J is missing 0 bases, with 7 bases of the junction outside any gene match. The CDR3 holds 14 amino acids from the cysteine to the phenylalanine. Here the CDR3 DNA is all that survives: 42 bases in frame from base 1. The rearranged chain carries TRBV2 and TRBJ1-1; 7 bases in the junction line up with TRBD1. The sequenced sample was blood. The source is a woman in her twenties or thirties with Graves' ophthalmopathy. Donor details come from another sample of the same person, matched by shared clones. DNA sequence: TGTGCCAGTCCCTCAGGGGGGATGAACACTGAAGCTTTCTTT. This yields the protein CASPSGGMNTEAFF.